Listed below are T cell receptor beta chains from one sample, sequenced in a study of T-cell reconstitution after alpha-beta-depleted transplantation in children. TCRdb called the PCR reads again in MiXCR, with one record for every CDR3 protein. The table records fewer than 550,000 distinct CDR3 sequences, approximately 10% of them present only once. The sample here was PBMCs, mostly from graft donor cells, taken 180 days after TCRalphabeta/CD19-depleted stem cell transplant. These receptors were obtained from a female patient aged 2-15 years who had a stem cell transplant for aplastic anemia, so the T cells may come from the graft donor. Each CDR3 is given with its conserved first and last residue. D genes are given only for firm matches. Only part of the rows carry a size: once, few, many, or a class if the clone is expanded.

V gene: TRBV12-3/TRBV12-4
D gene: -
clone size: many
J gene: TRBJ1-5
CDR3 protein: CASSLMGANSNQPQHF
CDR3 DNA: TGTGCCAGCAGTTTGATGGGAGCTAATAGCAATCAGCCCCAGCATTTT

V gene: TRBV30
D gene: TRBD1
clone size: few
J gene: TRBJ1-3
CDR3 protein: CAWSVARTGLSGNTIYF
CDR3 DNA: TGTGCCTGGAGTGTAGCCCGGACAGGCCTCTCTGGAAACACCATATATTTT

V gene: TRBV27
D gene: -
clone size: many
J gene: TRBJ1-2
CDR3 protein: CASTQTGPSLSIRGYTF
CDR3 DNA: TGTGCCAGCACCCAAACCGGGCCTTCTCTATCTATTCGCGGCTACACCTTC

V gene: TRBV18
D gene: TRBD1
clone size: few
J gene: TRBJ1-5
CDR3 protein: CASSLGTGGTNQPQHF
CDR3 DNA: TGTGCCAGCTCTCTGGGGACAGGGGGGACCAATCAGCCCCAGCATTTT

V gene: TRBV28
D gene: -
clone size: few
J gene: TRBJ1-6
CDR3 protein: CASAPHPPPHFYNSPLHF
CDR3 DNA: TGTGCCAGCGCACCCCACCCTCCTCCACATTTTTATAATTCACCCCTCCACTTT

V gene: TRBV6-5
D gene: -
clone size: -
J gene: TRBJ2-7
CDR3 protein: CASSFRTGQQYF
CDR3 DNA: TGTGCCAGCAGTTTCCGGACGGGGCAGCAGTACTTC

V gene: TRBV6-1
D gene: -
clone size: -
J gene: TRBJ1-4
CDR3 protein: CASRLATNEELFF
CDR3 DNA: TGTGCCAGCAGGTTGGCAACTAATGAAGAACTGTTTTTT

V gene: TRBV4-3
D gene: -
clone size: few
J gene: TRBJ1-6
CDR3 protein: CASSQRDGYNSPLHF
CDR3 DNA: TGCGCCAGCAGCCAGCGGGACGGTTATAATTCACCCCTCCACTTT

V gene: TRBV7-6
D gene: TRBD1
clone size: -
J gene: TRBJ2-1
CDR3 protein: CASSLSLGQNYNEQFF
CDR3 DNA: TGTGCCAGCAGCTTATCCCTGGGACAGAATTACAATGAGCAGTTCTTC

V gene: TRBV20-1
D gene: TRBD2
clone size: -
J gene: TRBJ2-2
CDR3 protein: CSARSTSGGGAGELFF
CDR3 DNA: TGCAGTGCTAGATCGACTAGCGGGGGAGGGGCCGGGGAGCTGTTTTTT

V gene: TRBV29-1
D gene: -
clone size: many
J gene: TRBJ2-4
CDR3 protein: CSVAGTSKNIQYF
CDR3 DNA: TGCAGCGTTGCCGGGACATCCAAAAACATTCAGTACTTC

V gene: TRBV7-2
D gene: -
clone size: -
J gene: TRBJ2-5
CDR3 protein: CASSSNWVEKTQYF
CDR3 DNA: TGTGCCAGCAGCTCGAACTGGGTGGAAAAGACCCAGTACTTC

V gene: TRBV27
D gene: -
clone size: -
J gene: TRBJ1-4
CDR3 protein: CASSLSYRVLNEKLFF
CDR3 DNA: TGTGCCAGCAGTTTATCCTACAGGGTATTGAATGAAAAACTGTTTTTT

V gene: TRBV4-1
D gene: TRBD1
clone size: -
J gene: TRBJ2-7
CDR3 protein: CASSPTGQGDYEQYF
CDR3 DNA: TGCGCCAGCAGCCCTACGGGACAGGGGGACTACGAGCAGTACTTC

V gene: TRBV12-5
D gene: TRBD1
clone size: -
J gene: TRBJ2-2
CDR3 protein: CASGFLLLGDRETGELFF
CDR3 DNA: TGTGCTAGTGGTTTTTTACTATTGGGGGACAGAGAGACCGGGGAGCTGTTTTTT

V gene: TRBV15
D gene: TRBD1
clone size: -
J gene: TRBJ2-5
CDR3 protein: CATSRTMTGLYEETQYF
CDR3 DNA: TGTGCCACCAGCAGAACCATGACAGGGTTATACGAAGAGACCCAGTACTTC

V gene: TRBV12-3/TRBV12-4
D gene: -
clone size: few
J gene: TRBJ2-3
CDR3 protein: CASRGWVGITDTQYF
CDR3 DNA: TGTGCCAGCAGGGGGTGGGTTGGCATTACAGATACGCAGTATTTT

V gene: TRBV7-2
D gene: -
clone size: -
J gene: TRBJ2-7
CDR3 protein: CASGLVPAIYEQYF
CDR3 DNA: TGTGCCAGCGGCTTAGTTCCCGCCATCTACGAGCAGTACTTC

V gene: TRBV6-1
D gene: -
clone size: few
J gene: TRBJ1-4
CDR3 protein: CASSEPRTDRWEKLFF
CDR3 DNA: TGTGCCAGCAGTGAACCCCGGACAGACCGCTGGGAAAAACTGTTTTTT

V gene: TRBV29-1
D gene: TRBD2
clone size: -
J gene: TRBJ2-1
CDR3 protein: CSGGLAARDNEQFF
CDR3 DNA: TGCAGCGGTGGACTAGCGGCCCGGGACAATGAGCAGTTCTTC

V gene: TRBV12-3/TRBV12-4
D gene: TRBD2
clone size: many
J gene: TRBJ2-1
CDR3 protein: CASTLGLAGLNEQFF
CDR3 DNA: TGTGCCAGCACTCTCGGGCTAGCGGGACTCAATGAGCAGTTCTTC

V gene: TRBV3-1
D gene: -
clone size: few
J gene: TRBJ1-1
CDR3 protein: CASSQDYRSGLSNTEAFF
CDR3 DNA: TGTGCCAGCAGCCAAGATTACCGGAGCGGGCTATCAAACACTGAAGCTTTCTTT

V gene: TRBV7-2
D gene: -
clone size: -
J gene: TRBJ1-1
CDR3 protein: CASSLARRVAEAFF
CDR3 DNA: TGTGCCAGCAGCTTAGCGCGAAGGGTGGCGGAAGCTTTCTTT

V gene: TRBV29-1
D gene: TRBD2
clone size: -
J gene: TRBJ2-1
CDR3 protein: CSVEGEGRTSGRWNEQFF
CDR3 DNA: TGCAGCGTTGAAGGGGAGGGGAGGACTAGCGGGAGATGGAATGAGCAGTTCTTC

V gene: TRBV12-3/TRBV12-4
D gene: -
clone size: -
J gene: TRBJ1-4
CDR3 protein: CASSRRGRATNEKLFF
CDR3 DNA: TGTGCCAGCAGTCGCAGGGGCCGTGCAACTAATGAAAAACTGTTTTTT

V gene: TRBV15
D gene: -
clone size: -
J gene: TRBJ2-2
CDR3 protein: CATSRGWGSLNTGELFF
CDR3 DNA: TGTGCCACCAGCAGAGGCTGGGGCAGCCTGAACACCGGGGAGCTGTTTTTT

V gene: TRBV6-2/TRBV6-3
D gene: -
clone size: few
J gene: TRBJ1-1
CDR3 protein: CASRRIEAYTEAFF
CDR3 DNA: TGTGCCAGCAGGAGGATCGAGGCCTACACTGAAGCTTTCTTT

V gene: TRBV11-2
D gene: -
clone size: many
J gene: TRBJ2-7
CDR3 protein: CASSRPEGVGEQYF
CDR3 DNA: TGTGCCAGCAGCCGACCCGAAGGTGTTGGCGAGCAGTACTTC

V gene: TRBV19
D gene: -
clone size: -
J gene: TRBJ1-5
CDR3 protein: CASSIKSGFNQPQHF
CDR3 DNA: TGTGCCAGTAGTATTAAATCAGGGTTTAATCAGCCCCAGCATTTT

V gene: TRBV27
D gene: -
clone size: few
J gene: TRBJ2-6
CDR3 protein: CASRLAGANVLTF
CDR3 DNA: TGTGCCAGCAGGCTGGCTGGGGCCAACGTCCTGACTTTC

V gene: TRBV14
D gene: -
clone size: few
J gene: TRBJ1-1
CDR3 protein: CASSQQEGIGEAFF
CDR3 DNA: TGTGCCAGCAGCCAGCAAGAGGGTATCGGTGAAGCTTTCTTT

V gene: TRBV20-1
D gene: TRBD2
clone size: -
J gene: TRBJ2-2
CDR3 protein: CSAGPELISGRASGELFF
CDR3 DNA: TGCAGTGCTGGCCCGGAATTGATTAGCGGGAGGGCCTCCGGGGAGCTGTTTTTT

V gene: TRBV30
D gene: -
clone size: -
J gene: TRBJ1-1
CDR3 protein: CAWAISDTEAFF
CDR3 DNA: TGTGCCTGGGCGATTTCGGACACTGAAGCTTTCTTT

V gene: TRBV7-8
D gene: -
clone size: few
J gene: TRBJ2-3
CDR3 protein: CATHSNGLRTDTQYF
CDR3 DNA: TGTGCCACCCATTCAAACGGACTCCGCACAGATACGCAGTATTTT

V gene: TRBV5-1
D gene: TRBD1
clone size: -
J gene: TRBJ1-1
CDR3 protein: CASSGTGRNTEAFF
CDR3 DNA: TGCGCCAGCAGCGGGACAGGCCGGAACACTGAAGCTTTCTTT

V gene: TRBV4-3
D gene: -
clone size: -
J gene: TRBJ1-5
CDR3 protein: CASSHNRDYNQPQHF
CDR3 DNA: TGCGCCAGCAGCCATAACAGGGATTACAATCAGCCCCAGCATTTT

V gene: TRBV12-5
D gene: TRBD1
clone size: few
J gene: TRBJ2-7
CDR3 protein: CASGLTGVGEQYF
CDR3 DNA: TGTGCTAGTGGTTTGACAGGGGTGGGCGAGCAGTACTTC

V gene: TRBV12-5
D gene: -
clone size: few
J gene: TRBJ2-7
CDR3 protein: CASGLADGTYEQYF
CDR3 DNA: TGTGCTAGTGGTTTGGCGGACGGGACCTACGAGCAGTACTTC

V gene: TRBV10-3
D gene: -
clone size: -
J gene: TRBJ2-2
CDR3 protein: CATCPSGLTGELFF
CDR3 DNA: TGTGCCACCTGCCCCTCAGGGTTGACCGGGGAGCTGTTTTTT

V gene: TRBV27
D gene: TRBD1
clone size: -
J gene: TRBJ1-1
CDR3 protein: CASSPWTGWATEAFF
CDR3 DNA: TGTGCCAGCAGTCCCTGGACAGGGTGGGCCACTGAAGCTTTCTTT

V gene: TRBV20-1
D gene: TRBD2
clone size: few
J gene: TRBJ2-1
CDR3 protein: CSAPATSLSRQFF
CDR3 DNA: TGCAGTGCTCCGGCGACTAGCCTAAGCCGGCAGTTCTTC

V gene: TRBV9
D gene: TRBD1
clone size: many
J gene: TRBJ2-5
CDR3 protein: CASSAMGQQETQYF
CDR3 DNA: TGTGCCAGCAGCGCCATGGGACAGCAAGAGACCCAGTACTTC